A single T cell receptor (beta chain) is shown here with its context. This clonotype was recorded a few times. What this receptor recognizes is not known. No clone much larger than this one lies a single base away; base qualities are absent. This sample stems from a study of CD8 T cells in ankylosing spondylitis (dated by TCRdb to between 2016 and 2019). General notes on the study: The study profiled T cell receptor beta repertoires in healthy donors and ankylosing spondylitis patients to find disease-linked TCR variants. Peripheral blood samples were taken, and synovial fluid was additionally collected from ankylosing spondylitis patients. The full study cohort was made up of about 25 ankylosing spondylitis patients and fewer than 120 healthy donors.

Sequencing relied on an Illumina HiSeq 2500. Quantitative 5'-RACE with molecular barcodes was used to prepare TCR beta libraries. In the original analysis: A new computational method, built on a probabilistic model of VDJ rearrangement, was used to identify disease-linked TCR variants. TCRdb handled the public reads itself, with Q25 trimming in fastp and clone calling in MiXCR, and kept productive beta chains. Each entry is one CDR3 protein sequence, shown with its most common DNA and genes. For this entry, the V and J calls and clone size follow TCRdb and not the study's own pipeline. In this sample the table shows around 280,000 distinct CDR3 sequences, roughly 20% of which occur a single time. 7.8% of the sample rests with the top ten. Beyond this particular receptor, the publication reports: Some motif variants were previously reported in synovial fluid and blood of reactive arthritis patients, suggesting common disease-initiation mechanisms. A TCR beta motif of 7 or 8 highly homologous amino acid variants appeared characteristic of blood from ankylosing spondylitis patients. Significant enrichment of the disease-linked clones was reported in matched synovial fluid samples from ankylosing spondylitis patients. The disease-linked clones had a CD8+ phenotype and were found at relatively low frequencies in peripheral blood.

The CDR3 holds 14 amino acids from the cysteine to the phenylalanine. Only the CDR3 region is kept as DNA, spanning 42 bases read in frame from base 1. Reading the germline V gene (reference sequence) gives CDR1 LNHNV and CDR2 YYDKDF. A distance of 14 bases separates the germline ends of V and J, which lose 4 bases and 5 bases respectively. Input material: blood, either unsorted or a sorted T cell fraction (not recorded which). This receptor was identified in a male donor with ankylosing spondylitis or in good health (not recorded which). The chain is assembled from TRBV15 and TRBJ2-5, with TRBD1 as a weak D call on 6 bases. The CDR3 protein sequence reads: CATSKGQRAETQYF. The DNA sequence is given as TGTGCCACCAGCAAAGGACAGAGAGCGGAGACCCAGTACTTC.